This TCR beta chain stems from a study of early T cells in non-severe SARS-CoV-2 infection (dated by TCRdb to 2020 to 2022). A note on the overall study: TCR sequencing used bulk RNA from unsorted whole blood, so alpha and beta chains could not be paired. Results and caveats for the whole study, not just this receptor: VDJdb matching was skewed toward anti-spike CD8 responses and likely underestimated virus-specific expansions by missing private and CD4 specificities.

As regards this clonotype: The antigen it recognizes is unknown. Base qualities are missing; no much larger clone stands one base away.

The library was generated by 5' RACE. The instrument given in TCRdb is NextSeq 500. To correct for sequencing error and PCR bias, the TCR library protocol tagged individual cDNA molecules with unique molecular identifiers. Sequencing covered both TCR alpha and beta chains, and within each sample the abundances of alpha and beta sequences were tightly co-correlated. Per the authors' processing: Decombinator V4 was used to annotate TCR sequences for V gene, J gene and CDR3. Expanded TCRs were defined as changing significantly between any two time points under a Poisson model with p below 0.0001. TCR abundances were normalised to the total number of TCRs sequenced in each sample and reported as counts per million. MAIT TCRs were defined by TRAV1-2 paired with TRAJ12, TRAJ20 or TRAJ33, and iNKT TCRs by TRAV10 paired with TRAJ18. VDJdb, accessed on 1 November 2021, was searched for TCRs annotated for CMV, EBV and SARS-CoV-2, and TCRs annotated for more than one antigen were excluded. The public sequencing data were trimmed at Q25 with fastp and processed into clonotypes with MiXCR by TCRdb, which kept only in-frame beta chains. One record per CDR3 amino acid sequence lists the most common genes and DNA. The V and J calls come from TCRdb's annotation, not from the publication. Here the sample has some 66,000 distinct CDR3 sequences; about 12% occur a single time. The leading ten clones occupy almost 8.5% of the sample.

This was a case-control study nested in a cohort of healthcare workers in London, UK, who had nasopharyngeal swab PCR tests and blood samples taken every week. Healthcare workers were recruited between 23 and 31 March 2020, during the week of the UK lockdown, and were followed weekly for up to roughly 15 weeks. Reading from cysteine to phenylalanine, the CDR3 counts 13 amino acids. Only the CDR3 part of the read is kept: 39 bases, read in frame from the first base. The V and J ends are trimmed by 0 bases and 3 bases, leaving 5 bases between them. The germline V gene gives CDR1 as MNHEY and CDR2 as SVGAGI.

Recombination joined TRBV6-5 with TRBJ1-1; too little of a D gene remains to name it. This receptor was obtained from an adult who was a healthcare worker with PCR-confirmed SARS-CoV-2 infection or an uninfected control (not recorded which). Material: whole blood. The nucleotides are TGTGCCAGCAGTTACTCATTAGACACTGAAGCTTTCTTT. It translates as CASSYSLDTEAFF.